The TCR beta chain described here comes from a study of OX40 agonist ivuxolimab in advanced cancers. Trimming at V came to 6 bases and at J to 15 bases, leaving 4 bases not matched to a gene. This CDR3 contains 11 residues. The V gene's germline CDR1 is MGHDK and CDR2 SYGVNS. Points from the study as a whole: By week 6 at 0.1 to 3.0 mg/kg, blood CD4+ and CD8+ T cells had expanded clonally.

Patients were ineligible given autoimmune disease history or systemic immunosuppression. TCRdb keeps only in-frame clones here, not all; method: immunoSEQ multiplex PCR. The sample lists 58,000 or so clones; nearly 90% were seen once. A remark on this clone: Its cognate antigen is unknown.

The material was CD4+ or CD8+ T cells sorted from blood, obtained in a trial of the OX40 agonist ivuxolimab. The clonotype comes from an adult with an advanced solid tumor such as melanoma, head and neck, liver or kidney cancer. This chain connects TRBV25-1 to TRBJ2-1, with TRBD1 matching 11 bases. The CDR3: CASRAGTGGFF. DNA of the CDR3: TGTGCCAGCAGAGCCGGGACAGGGGGGTTCTTC.